Included here is one TCR beta chain sequence, with context. The antigen is not known. This entry belongs to a study of blood T cells in healthy people across ages. Regarding the study as a whole: Those diversity estimates obtained from one million T cells were thought to be underestimates. Both higher diversity and more naive CD4+ cells marked long-lived donors when set against aged donors.

PCR was performed a second time for about 7 to 11 cycles using a sample-barcoded 5' primer and a J-beta primer mix. In TCRdb, the 5' RACE reads were re-called with MiXCR into one record per CDR3 protein. In the table there are about 1.6 million distinct CDR3 sequences, approximately 32% of which are singletons. Per germline, CDR1 SEHNR and CDR2 FQNEAQ (reference sequence). The CDR3 totals 17 residues. J lost 8 bases, V lost 6 bases, and 17 bases had no gene match. This clonotype was obtained from a woman between 25 and 40 years old in good health. The chain employs TRBV7-9 and TRBJ2-1; TRBD2 matches at 9 bases. Sequencing used blood. CDR3 coding DNA: TGTGCCAGCAGGCCCCGCCTGGGGCGGGAGGGGGGCGATGAGCAGTTCTTC. Amino acid sequence: CASRPRLGREGGDEQFF.